This passage covers 28 T cell receptor beta chains from one sample sequenced in a study of neurological immune-mediated disorders. A single record per CDR3 protein comes from TCRdb applying MiXCR to the 5' RACE reads. The table lists 50,000 to 65,000 distinct CDR3 sequences, approximately 4.6% of them singletons. Sequencing was performed on PBMCs. Every receptor here comes from a woman aged 45-65 years with multiple sclerosis.

The table lists this clonotype with a few counts. The V gene is TRBV20-1, the J gene TRBJ2-3; 12 bases align to TRBD2. The CDR3 is made up of 16 amino acids. CDR1 is DFQATT, CDR2 SNEGSKA, per germline (reference sequence). V shed 5 bases, J shed 3 bases, and the junction held 9 bases outside the gene matches. The CDR3 loop is CSAPKLAGGWTDTQYF. In DNA form, the CDR3 reads TGCAGTGCTCCCAAACTAGCGGGGGGTTGGACAGATACGCAGTATTTT.

This clonotype was seen many times. V and J are TRBV7-9 and TRBJ2-7; weak D call: TRBD2 (7 bases). Per germline, CDR1 SEHNR and CDR2 FQNEAQ (reference sequence). Trimming took off 4 bases at V and 5 bases at J, with 12 bases between the two ends. This CDR3 contains 13 residues. CDR3 sequence reads: CASSSPGGHEQYF. In nucleotides, the CDR3 is TGTGCCAGCAGCTCCCCGGGGGGCCACGAGCAGTACTTC.

This clonotype has a count of ten or more. The gene calls are TRBV6-1 and TRBJ1-5, with D uncertain. V was trimmed by 2 bases and J by 0 bases, leaving 5 bases between them. CDR3 length: 14 amino acids. CDR1 MNHNS and CDR2 SASEGT come from the germline V gene. The CDR3 spells CASSESYSNQPQHF. CDR3 nucleotides: TGTGCCAGCAGTGAAAGTTATAGCAATCAGCCCCAGCATTTT.

This clonotype came up many times. V gene TRBV19 combines with J gene TRBJ1-5, with D perhaps TRBD1 (5 bases). Trimming left V 3 bases short and J 3 bases short, with 9 bases between. The CDR3 is 14 residues long. Germline V gene data show CDR1 as LNHDA and CDR2 as SQIVND (reference sequence). This chain's CDR3 is CASSIDSSNQPQHF. CDR3 sequence (DNA): TGTGCCAGTAGTATCGACAGTTCCAATCAGCCCCAGCATTTT.

This chain connects TRBV6-4 to TRBJ2-3; TRBD1 matches 8 bases. V shed 5 bases and J 1 base; nucleotides not matched to a gene: 5. The CDR3 sequence is 15 residues long. Germline V CDR1 and CDR2: MRHNA, SNTAGT. The CDR3: CASSSTGDGTDTQYF. CDR3 nucleotide sequence: TGTGCCAGCAGTTCGACAGGGGATGGCACAGATACGCAGTATTTT.

This clonotype was detected ten times or more. The chain recombines TRBV20-1 with TRBJ2-1; a weak D match, TRBD2 (6 bases). The CDR3 loop spans 12 amino acids. Trimming pared 7 bases from V and 10 bases from J, leaving 17 bases between. Germline V lookup: CDR1 DFQATT, CDR2 SNEGSKA (reference sequence). In DNA, the CDR3 is TGCAGTGTTCGGGAGAGGGCTTGGGAGCAGTTCTTC. Amino acid sequence: CSVRERAWEQFF.

In regard to this clonotype: The junction differs from germline at one of its ends, possibly a read error. The rearrangement uses TRBV7-6 and TRBJ2-6, with 9 nucleotides matching TRBD1. The CDR3 has 17 residues. Germline lookup yields CDR1 SGHVS and CDR2 FNYEAQ. The CDR3 DNA sequence: TGTGCCAGCAGGGACGGGACAGGGACACCTGGGGCCAAAGTCCTGACTTTC. This gives the protein CASRDGTGTPGAKVLTF. Full variable domain (missing parts from reference TRBV7-6 and TRBJ2-6): GAGVSQSPRYKVTKRGQDVALRCDPISGHVSLYWYRQALGQGPEFLTYFNYEAQQDKSGLPNDRFSAERPEGSISTLTIQRTEQRDSAMYRCASRDGTGTPGAKVLTFGAGSRLTVL.

This clonotype occurred many times. The gene calls are TRBV5-5 and TRBJ1-4; no reliable D call. The germline gives CDR1 SGHKS, CDR2 YYEKEE (reference sequence). Between the trimmed V and J ends, which lost 0 bases and 7 bases, there was a span of 7 bases. This CDR3 has 13 residues. CDR3 sequence (DNA): TGTGCCAGCAGCTTGGCCACCGTTGAAAAACTGTTTTTT. Residues: CASSLATVEKLFF.

This clonotype appeared many times. This chain links TRBV3-1 with TRBJ2-7; 7 bases agree with TRBD2. The CDR3 is 17 amino acids. Germline V gene data show CDR1 as LGHDT and CDR2 as YNNKEL (reference sequence). V lost 0 bases to trimming and J lost 1 base; unmatched junction nucleotides: 9. CDR3 protein: CASSQERIWGGSYEQYF. For the CDR3, the DNA is TGTGCCAGCAGCCAAGAACGAATTTGGGGGGGATCCTACGAGCAGTACTTC.

The sample holds many counts of this clonotype. The chain uses TRBV18 and TRBJ2-1; perhaps TRBD1 as D (6 bases). There are 13 residues in the CDR3. CDR1 and CDR2 from the germline V gene are KGHSH and LQKENI. The ends were cut back, 6 bases at V and 5 bases at J, with 11 bases in the middle. CDR3 protein: CASSSGTNNEQFF. The CDR3, as DNA: TGTGCCAGCTCCTCCGGGACAAACAATGAGCAGTTCTTC.

This clonotype came up many times. The chain uses TRBV20-1 and TRBJ1-1; D uncertain. The CDR3 contains 12 residues. The germline V and J ends were trimmed by 5 bases and 1 base, with 8 bases remaining between them. CDR1 and CDR2 (germline): DFQATT, SNEGSKA (reference sequence). CDR3 residues: CSAEEKNTEAFF. The CDR3 DNA reads TGCAGTGCTGAGGAAAAGAACACTGAAGCTTTCTTT.

Ten or more counts support this clonotype. J is TRBJ1-2 and V is TRBV29-1; tentative D call: TRBD1 (5 bases). Germline CDR1 reads SQVTM; CDR2 reads ANQGSEA. This CDR3 has 12 amino acids. Trimming took 5 bases from V and 8 from J, leaving 15 bases between them. The CDR3 bases are TGCAGCGTTTATGGCGGGTGGGGCGGCTACACCTTC. This encodes CSVYGGWGGYTF.

This clonotype has just a few counts. The CDR3 loop reads CASSLGGSAWNSPLHF. The CDR3, as DNA: TGTGCCAGCAGCTTAGGAGGGAGCGCATGGAATTCACCCCTCCACTTT. V and J are TRBV11-2 and TRBJ1-6; no definite D call. This CDR3 spans 16 amino acids. Trimming took off 1 base at V and 7 bases at J, with 14 bases between the two ends. Germline V gives CDR1 SGHAT, CDR2 FQNNGV.

In its sample, this clonotype was seen many times. The chain employs TRBV7-2 and TRBJ1-5; no clear D. V lost 1 base, J lost 6 bases, and 4 bases lay in between. The germline gives CDR1 SGHTA, CDR2 FQGNSA. This CDR3 is built from 12 residues. The CDR3 here is CASSLDGQPQHF. CDR3 DNA: TGTGCCAGCAGCTTAGATGGTCAGCCCCAGCATTTT. Together with reference TRBV7-2 and TRBJ1-5, the CDR3 gives the full variable domain: GAGVSQSPSNKVTEKGKDVELRCDPISGHTALYWYRQSLGQGLEFLIYFQGNSAPDKSGLPSDRFSAERTGGSVSTLTIQRTQQEDSAVYLCASSLDGQPQHFGDGTRLSIL.

Many counts were recorded for this clonotype. V is TRBV9 and J is TRBJ2-2; D remains ambiguous. Germline V gives CDR1 SGDLS, CDR2 YYNGEE. This CDR3 is 14 amino acids long. V was shortened by 2 bases and J by 1 base, with 6 bases between the two germline ends. The CDR3 DNA follows: TGTGCCAGCAGCGTTACCGTGAACACCGGGGAGCTGTTTTTT. Translating gives CASSVTVNTGELFF.

About this clonotype: In this CDR3 the conserved last residue, phenylalanine or tryptophan, is missing, so a read error is likely. The chain couples TRBV9 to TRBJ1-2, with a possible D match to TRBD1 (6 bases). This CDR3 is built from 12 residues. Germline values: CDR1 SGDLS, CDR2 YYNGEE. Trimming stripped 4 bases from V and 4 bases from J, with 8 bases between. CDR3 coding DNA: TGTGCCAGCAGCCCGGACAGCTATGGCTACACCAAC. Protein: CASSPDSYGYTN.

This clonotype was seen repeatedly, ten times or more. V gene TRBV4-3 combines with J gene TRBJ1-4, with D tentatively TRBD1 (6 bases). V lost 1 base and J 7 bases, leaving 16 bases between the germline ends. Germline CDR1 is LGHNA and CDR2 is YSLEER. This CDR3 is built from 16 residues. This chain's CDR3 is CASSQATGGGGEKLFF. The CDR3 bases are TGCGCCAGCAGCCAAGCGACCGGAGGGGGAGGTGAAAAACTGTTTTTT.

In this sample, this clonotype turned up a few times. V usage is TRBV5-5 and J usage is TRBJ2-3; the D gene is possibly TRBD2 (6 bases). Germline CDR1 SGHKS, CDR2 YYEKEE (reference sequence). Trimming took off 2 bases at V and 2 bases at J, with 12 bases between the two ends. The CDR3 sequence is 15 residues long. CDR3 residues: CASSFGGTATDTQYF. CDR3 in DNA: TGTGCCAGCAGCTTCGGCGGGACCGCCACAGATACGCAGTATTTT.

By share, this clonotype ranks as medium-sized (0.01 to 0.1%). This CDR3 reads CSQLAGVSYNEQFF. The CDR3, as DNA: TGCAGCCAACTAGCGGGGGTTTCCTACAATGAGCAGTTCTTC. This chain joins TRBV20-1 and TRBJ2-1; TRBD2 aligns across 11 bases. CDR1 DFQATT and CDR2 SNEGSKA come from the germline V gene (reference sequence). The CDR3 is made up of 14 amino acids.

This clonotype has a count of ten or more. This chain links TRBV5-1 with TRBJ2-5; D is perhaps TRBD2 (5 bases). Trimming removed 0 bases at V and 4 bases at J, with 10 bases between. CDR1 is SGHRS, CDR2 YFSETQ, per germline. This CDR3 is 14 amino acids long. CDR3 nucleotides: TGCGCCAGCAGCTTGGGACGGGGAAGAGAGACCCAGTACTTC. This sequence encodes CASSLGRGRETQYF.

A few counts support this clonotype. The gene calls are TRBV12-3 or TRBV12-4 and TRBJ2-1; 9 bases are shared with TRBD2. The J segment lost 7 bases and the V segment lost 7 bases, leaving 17 bases of the junction unmatched. This CDR3 is 17 amino acids long. This chain's CDR3 is CASNKKLHGTSQNEQFF. In DNA form, the CDR3 reads TGTGCCAGCAATAAAAAACTTCACGGGACTAGCCAAAATGAGCAGTTCTTC.

There are many counts of this clonotype. This chain links TRBV6-1 with TRBJ1-1; D ambiguous. The germline V gene encodes CDR1 MNHNS and CDR2 SASEGT. The length of the CDR3 is 13 residues. Trimming pared 5 bases from V and 0 bases from J, leaving 7 bases between. CDR3 amino acids: CASSNSMNTEAFF. As DNA, the CDR3 is TGTGCCAGCAGTAACAGCATGAACACTGAAGCTTTCTTT.

In its sample, this clonotype was seen many times. The V gene is TRBV19, the J gene TRBJ2-5; D ambiguous. The CDR3 length is 13 residues. Trimming removed 6 bases at V and 3 bases at J, with 11 bases between. The germline gives CDR1 LNHDA, CDR2 SQIVND (reference sequence). CDR3 DNA: TGTGCCAGTAGCCCCAACTTCGAAGAGACCCAGTACTTC. This translates into CASSPNFEETQYF.

The table lists this clonotype with a few counts. This rearrangement joins TRBV7-2 to TRBJ2-1; TRBD1 might be the D (5 bases). This CDR3 comprises 14 residues. The germline V and J ends were trimmed by 7 bases and 0 bases, with 10 bases remaining between them. Germline CDR1 and CDR2: SGHTA and FQGNSA. CDR3 DNA: TGTGCCAGCACCGCACAGGTCTCCTACAATGAGCAGTTCTTC. Translated: CASTAQVSYNEQFF. The variable domain in full, completed from reference TRBV7-2 and TRBJ2-1, reads GAGVSQSPSNKVTEKGKDVELRCDPISGHTALYWYRQSLGQGLEFLIYFQGNSAPDKSGLPSDRFSAERTGGSVSTLTIQRTQQEDSAVYLCASTAQVSYNEQFFGPGTRLTVL.

This clonotype came up many times. The chain employs TRBV20-1 and TRBJ1-4, with D possibly being TRBD1 (5 bases). This CDR3 region has 13 residues. The V and J ends lost 0 bases and 8 bases respectively, with 10 bases between them. Germline V gene data show CDR1 as DFQATT and CDR2 as SNEGSKA (reference sequence). The CDR3 here is CSAREGVWEKLFF. CDR3 in DNA: TGCAGTGCTAGAGAGGGGGTCTGGGAAAAACTGTTTTTT.

As concerns this clonotype: A much larger clone lies a single base off, so this may be a read error. The V and J genes are TRBV6-4 and TRBJ2-3, with a tentative D call TRBD2 (5 bases). Germline values: CDR1 MRHNA, CDR2 SNTAGT. This CDR3 comprises 13 residues. CDR3 DNA sequence: TGTGCCCGCAGTGACTCGAGAGGGAACACGCAGTATTTT. It specifies CARSDSRGNTQYF.

This clonotype was observed many times. The rearrangement uses TRBV28 and TRBJ2-3; 9 bases agree with TRBD2. Trimming cost V 6 bases and J 2 bases; bases outside gene matches: 6. Germline-derived CDR1 and CDR2 are MDHEN and SYDVKM. CDR3 size: 15 residues. The CDR3 DNA reads as TGTGCCAGCAGGCTTCTAGCGGGGATCACAGATACGCAGTATTTT. Amino acid sequence: CASRLLAGITDTQYF. The whole variable domain, remainder taken from reference TRBV28 and TRBJ2-3, is DVKVTQSSRYLVKRTGEKVFLECVQDMDHENMFWYRQDPGLGLRLIYFSYDVKMKEKGDIPEGYSVSREKKERFSLILESASTNQTSMYLCASRLLAGITDTQYFGPGTRLTVL.

This clonotype was counted many times. The chain links TRBV18 to TRBJ2-5; 12 positions agree with TRBD1. Trimming removed 4 bases from V and 5 bases from J; junction bases left unmatched: 5. The CDR3 is 15 residues long. Germline loops: CDR1 KGHSH, CDR2 LQKENI. CDR3 nucleotide sequence: TGTGCCAGCTCACTGGGACAGGGGGCCGGTGAGACCCAGTACTTC. Protein product: CASSLGQGAGETQYF.